These 16 T cell receptor beta chains were sequenced from one sample in a study of blood T cell repertoires in COVID-19. Method: immunoSEQ multiplex PCR; TCRdb's copy keeps in-frame clones and lacks some. The sample holds some 380,000 clones, 90% seen once. Sequenced input: peripheral blood. The receptors stem from a man aged 18 to 30 with active or convalescent COVID-19.

A single count supports this clone. The CDR3 region has the DNA TGTGCCAGCAGCCCTATCGCTAGCGGGGGATTCCAAGAGACCCAGTACTTC. Protein: CASSPIASGGFQETQYF. The rearrangement uses TRBV13 and TRBJ2-5, with 10 bases identical to TRBD2. Unmatched junction bases numbered 10, after V lost 5 bases and J lost 1 base. Per the germline V gene, CDR1 is PRHDT and CDR2 is FYEKMQ (reference sequence). This CDR3 comprises 17 residues.

The CDR3 bases are TGTGCCAGCAGCTCGCGTAGCGAAAACGAGCAGTACTTC. Encoded protein: CASSSRSENEQYF. J is TRBJ2-7 and V is TRBV9; a possible D gene is TRBD2 (5 bases). Per the germline V gene, CDR1 is SGDLS and CDR2 is YYNGEE. Trimming cost V 4 bases and J 5 bases, with 13 bases left between them. This CDR3 spans 13 amino acids.

V gene TRBV7-8 combines with J gene TRBJ1-1; D remains ambiguous. This CDR3 comprises 12 residues. Germline CDR1 reads SGHVS; CDR2 reads FQNEAQ. V gave up 3 bases and J gave up 8 bases, with 10 bases separating them. The CDR3, as DNA: TGTGCCAGCAGCTTTAACCGGGAGGAAGCTTTCTTT. It codes for CASSFNREEAFF.

This rearrangement joins TRBV19 to TRBJ2-1; TRBD2 matches at 14 bases. V lost 3 bases to trimming and J lost 3 bases; unmatched junction nucleotides: 10. The CDR3 covers 19 residues. Looked up from germline, CDR1 is LNHDA and CDR2 is SQIVND (reference sequence). CDR3: CASSIRKGLAGDRYNEQFF. The CDR3, as DNA: TGTGCCAGTAGTATTCGAAAGGGACTAGCGGGAGATCGCTACAATGAGCAGTTCTTC.

The CDR3: CSVGERGPEAFF. The CDR3 nucleotides read TGCAGCGTTGGGGAGAGAGGGCCTGAAGCTTTCTTT. V usage is TRBV29-1 and J usage is TRBJ1-1; D unresolved. Trimming left V 4 bases short and J 6 bases short, with 12 bases between. This CDR3 spans 12 amino acids. The germline gives CDR1 SQVTM, CDR2 ANQGSEA.

The chain has TRBV9 and TRBJ2-3, with unresolved D. CDR3 length equals 16 residues. V lost 6 bases, J lost 1 base, and 18 bases lay in between. CDR1 and CDR2 (germline): SGDLS, YYNGEE. CDR3 in DNA: TGTGCCAGCACCTCAGAGGCTAATCTAGGCACAGATACGCAGTATTTT. Translation gives CASTSEANLGTDTQYF.

This clone was seen only a few times. The chain recombines TRBV27 with TRBJ2-1; possibly TRBD2 for D (5 bases). The CDR3 runs 13 residues. The germline gives CDR1 MNHEY, CDR2 SMNVEV (reference sequence). Trimming pared 5 bases from V and 4 bases from J, leaving 9 bases between. The CDR3 region has the DNA TGTGCCAGCAGTCGAGGACTTTACAATGAGCAGTTCTTC. Translated: CASSRGLYNEQFF.

J is TRBJ2-1 and V is TRBV7-3, with 11 bases matching TRBD1. Trimming took 2 bases from V and 8 from J; bases not matched to a gene: 8. CDR3 size: 16 residues. Germline CDR1 SGHTA, CDR2 FQGTGA. The CDR3 nucleotides are TGTGCCAGCAGCTTAGCCGGGACAGGGGGTACGCATGAGCAGTTCTTC. The encoded protein is CASSLAGTGGTHEQFF.

The chain joins TRBV18 to TRBJ2-5; TRBD1 matches at 7 bases. Germline lookup yields CDR1 KGHSH and CDR2 LQKENI. V shed 7 bases, J shed 5 bases, and the junction held 7 bases outside the gene matches. This CDR3 has 13 residues. In DNA, the CDR3 is TGTGCCAGCTTTAGCACAGGGGTGGAGACCCAGTACTTC. Protein product: CASFSTGVETQYF.

The rearrangement joins TRBV6-2 or TRBV6-3 to TRBJ2-3; the match to TRBD2 covers 9 bases. The germline V gene has CDR1 MNHEY and CDR2 SVGEGT. This CDR3 is built from 16 residues. The ends lost 1 base at V and 5 bases at J; junction bases unmatched: 7. The chain's CDR3 is CASSYWGGGAKDTQYF. CDR3 nucleotide sequence: TGTGCCAGCAGTTACTGGGGCGGGGGGGCCAAAGATACGCAGTATTTT.

The genes are TRBV9 and TRBJ2-3, with 7 bases matching TRBD2. This CDR3 is built from 16 residues. The junction had 5 bases not matched to a gene; V was cut back by 0 bases and J by 1 base. Germline V gene lookup returns CDR1 SGDLS and CDR2 YYNGEE. This chain's CDR3 is CASSVGTGRGTDTQYF. In DNA form, the CDR3 reads TGTGCCAGCAGCGTAGGAACGGGGAGGGGCACAGATACGCAGTATTTT.

The CDR3 DNA sequence: TGCGCCAGCAGCTTGGGACACGGGACTACCAATGAGCAGTTCTTC. Its protein is CASSLGHGTTNEQFF. The chain carries TRBV5-1 and TRBJ2-1; 7 bases are shared with TRBD2. Germline V gene data show CDR1 as SGHRS and CDR2 as YFSETQ. The CDR3 totals 15 residues. J lost 6 bases, V lost 0 bases, and 6 bases had no gene match.

The chain combines TRBV6-6 with TRBJ1-1; D is possibly TRBD1 (5 bases). V lost 0 bases, J lost 2 bases, and 10 bases lay in between. The CDR3 is 15 amino acids. CDR1 and CDR2 (germline): MNHNY, SVGAGI (reference sequence). CDR3 sequence: CASSYSRGGNTEAFF. As DNA, the CDR3 is TGTGCCAGCAGTTACTCACGGGGGGGAAACACTGAAGCTTTCTTT.

The J gene is TRBJ2-1, the V gene TRBV29-1; no reliable D call. The CDR3 runs to 12 residues. Germline lookup yields CDR1 SQVTM and CDR2 ANQGSEA. The V end lost 0 bases, the J end lost 8 bases, and 8 bases lay between the germline ends. The CDR3 here is CSVEDTRDEQFF. DNA for the CDR3: TGCAGCGTTGAAGATACCCGGGATGAGCAGTTCTTC.

The chain recombines TRBV25-1 with TRBJ1-1; D may be TRBD1 (6 bases). Germline V gene data show CDR1 as MGHDK and CDR2 as SYGVNS. V was trimmed by 5 bases and J by 2 bases, leaving 15 bases between them. CDR3 length: 15 residues. CDR3 in amino acids: CASSRRGGRNTEAFF. In DNA form, the CDR3 reads TGTGCCAGCAGTAGGAGGGGGGGTCGAAACACTGAAGCTTTCTTT.

The chain is built from TRBV15 and TRBJ1-3; D might be TRBD1 (5 bases). The CDR3 covers 16 residues. The germline gives CDR1 LNHNV, CDR2 YYDKDF (reference sequence). Trimming removed 1 base from V and 1 base from J, with 11 bases in between. The CDR3: CATSRGSKGSGNTIYF. DNA of the CDR3: TGTGCCACCAGCAGAGGGTCGAAGGGGTCTGGAAACACCATATATTTT.